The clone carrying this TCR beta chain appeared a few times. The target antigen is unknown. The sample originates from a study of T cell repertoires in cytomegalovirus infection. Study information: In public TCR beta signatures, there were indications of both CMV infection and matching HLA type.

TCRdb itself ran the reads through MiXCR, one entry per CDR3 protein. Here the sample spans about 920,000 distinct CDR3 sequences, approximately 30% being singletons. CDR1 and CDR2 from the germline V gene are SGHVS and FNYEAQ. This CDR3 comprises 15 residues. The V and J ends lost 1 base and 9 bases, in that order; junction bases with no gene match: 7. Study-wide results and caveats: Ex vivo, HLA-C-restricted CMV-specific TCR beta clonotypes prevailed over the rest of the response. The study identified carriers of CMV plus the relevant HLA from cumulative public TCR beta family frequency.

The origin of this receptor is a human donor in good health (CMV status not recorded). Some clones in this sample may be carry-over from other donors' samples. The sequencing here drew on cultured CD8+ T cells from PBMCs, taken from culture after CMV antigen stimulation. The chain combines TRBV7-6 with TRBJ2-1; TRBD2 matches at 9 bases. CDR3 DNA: TGTGCCAGCAGCTTAGTGGCGGGGGGGGTAGGTGAGCAGTTCTTC. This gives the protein CASSLVAGGVGEQFF.